This paragraph reports one T cell receptor beta chain. This sample is part of a study of blood T cell repertoires in COVID-19. Study context: COVID-19 samples, acute and convalescent, were from the United States, Italy and Spain. From T cells, B-cell-depleted T cells, or PBMCs came the material, which was cDNA or gDNA.

The V end was cut by 1 base, the J end by 5 bases, with 20 bases between. This CDR3 is built from 16 residues. Germline V gene sequence: CDR1 GTSNPN, CDR2 SVGIG (reference sequence). Clones were sequenced by immunoSEQ multiplex PCR, and TCRdb holds only the in-frame ones, with some missing. The sample has over 45,000 clones, over 75% seen once. This clonotype was sampled from a human donor in a cohort sampled during active COVID-19. The rearrangement joins TRBV30 to TRBJ1-2, with D possibly matching TRBD1 (6 bases). The sequenced material came from peripheral blood. Here the CDR3 DNA reads TGTGCCTGGAGTGCGACCCAAGCAGGGGACGGGTATGGCTACACCTTC. It encodes CAWSATQAGDGYGYTF.